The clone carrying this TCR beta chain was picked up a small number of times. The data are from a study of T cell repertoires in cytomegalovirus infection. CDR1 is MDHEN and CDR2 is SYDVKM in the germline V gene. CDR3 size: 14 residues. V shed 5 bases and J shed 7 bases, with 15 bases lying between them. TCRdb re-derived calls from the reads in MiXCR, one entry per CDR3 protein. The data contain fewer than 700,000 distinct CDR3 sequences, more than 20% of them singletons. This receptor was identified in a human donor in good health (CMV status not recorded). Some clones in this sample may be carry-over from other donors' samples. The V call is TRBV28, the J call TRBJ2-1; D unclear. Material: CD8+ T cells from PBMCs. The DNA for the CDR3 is TGTGCCAGCAGTCAGGTCGTAGGTACGAATGAGCAGTTCTTC. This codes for CASSQVVGTNEQFF.